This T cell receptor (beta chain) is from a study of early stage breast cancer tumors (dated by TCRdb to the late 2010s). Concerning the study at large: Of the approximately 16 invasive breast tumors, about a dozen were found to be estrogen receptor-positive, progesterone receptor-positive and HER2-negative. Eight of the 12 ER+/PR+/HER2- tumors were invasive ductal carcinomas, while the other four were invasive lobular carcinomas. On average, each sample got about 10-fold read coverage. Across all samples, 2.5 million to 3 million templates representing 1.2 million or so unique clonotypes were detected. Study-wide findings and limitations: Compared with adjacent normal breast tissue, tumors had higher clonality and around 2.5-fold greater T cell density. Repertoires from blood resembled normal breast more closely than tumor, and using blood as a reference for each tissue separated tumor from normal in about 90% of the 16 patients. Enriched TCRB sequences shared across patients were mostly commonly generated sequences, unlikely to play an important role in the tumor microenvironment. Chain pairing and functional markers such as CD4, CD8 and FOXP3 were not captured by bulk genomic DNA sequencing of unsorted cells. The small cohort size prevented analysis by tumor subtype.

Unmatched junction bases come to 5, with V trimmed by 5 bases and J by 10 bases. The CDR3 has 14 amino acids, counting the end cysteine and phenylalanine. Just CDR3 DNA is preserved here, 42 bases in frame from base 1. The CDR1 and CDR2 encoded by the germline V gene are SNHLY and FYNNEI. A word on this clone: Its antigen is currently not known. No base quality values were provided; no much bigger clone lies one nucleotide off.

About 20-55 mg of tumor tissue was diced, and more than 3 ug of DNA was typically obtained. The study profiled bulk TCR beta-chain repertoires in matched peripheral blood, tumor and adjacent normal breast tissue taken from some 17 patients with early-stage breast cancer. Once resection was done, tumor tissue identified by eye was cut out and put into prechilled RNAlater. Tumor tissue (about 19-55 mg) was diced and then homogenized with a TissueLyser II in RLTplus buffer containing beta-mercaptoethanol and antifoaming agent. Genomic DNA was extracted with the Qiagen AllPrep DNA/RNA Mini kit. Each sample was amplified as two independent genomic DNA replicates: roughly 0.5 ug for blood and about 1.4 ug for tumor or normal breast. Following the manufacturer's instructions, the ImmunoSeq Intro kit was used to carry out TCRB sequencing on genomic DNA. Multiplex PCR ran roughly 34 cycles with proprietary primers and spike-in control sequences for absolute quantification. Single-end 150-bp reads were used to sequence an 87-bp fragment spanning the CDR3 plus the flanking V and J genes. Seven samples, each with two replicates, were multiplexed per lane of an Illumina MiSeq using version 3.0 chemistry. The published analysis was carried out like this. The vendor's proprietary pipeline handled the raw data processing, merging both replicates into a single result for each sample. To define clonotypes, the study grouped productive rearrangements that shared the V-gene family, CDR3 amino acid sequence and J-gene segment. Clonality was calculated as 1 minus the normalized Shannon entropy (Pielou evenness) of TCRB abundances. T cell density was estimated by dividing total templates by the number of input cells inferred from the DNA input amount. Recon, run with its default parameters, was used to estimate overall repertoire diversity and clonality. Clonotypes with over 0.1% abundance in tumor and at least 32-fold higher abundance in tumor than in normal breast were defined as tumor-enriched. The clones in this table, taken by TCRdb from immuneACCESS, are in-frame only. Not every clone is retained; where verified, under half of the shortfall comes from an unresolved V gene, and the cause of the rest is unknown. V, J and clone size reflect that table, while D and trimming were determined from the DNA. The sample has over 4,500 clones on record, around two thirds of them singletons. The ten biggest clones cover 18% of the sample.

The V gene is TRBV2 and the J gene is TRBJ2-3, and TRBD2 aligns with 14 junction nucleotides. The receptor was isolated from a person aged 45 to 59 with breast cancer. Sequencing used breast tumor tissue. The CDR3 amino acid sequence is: CASSRGTSGSAQYF. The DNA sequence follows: TGTGCCAGCAGTCGGGGGACTAGCGGGAGTGCGCAGTATTTT. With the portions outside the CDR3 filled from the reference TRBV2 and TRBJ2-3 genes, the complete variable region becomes EPEVTQTPSHQVTQMGQEVILRCVPISNHLYFYWYRQILGQKVEFLVSFYNNEISEKSEIFDDQFSVERPDGSNFTLKIRSTKLEDSAMYFCASSRGTSGSAQYFGPGTRLTVL.